Detailed here is one T cell receptor (beta chain). The antigen is unknown. The data belong to a study of T-cell reconstitution after alpha-beta-depleted transplantation in children. The CDR3 loop spans 17 amino acids. The germline V gene has CDR1 MDHEN and CDR2 SYDVKM. With V trimmed by 5 bases and J by 6 bases, 14 bases remained unmatched. Unique molecular identifiers were used in preparing the TCRbeta library. TCRdb called the PCR reads again in MiXCR, with one record for every CDR3 protein. The profile shows 350,000 to 500,000 distinct CDR3 sequences, approximately 41% of them singletons. Points from the study as a whole: From newly produced T cells came most of the T-cell counts and diversity one year after transplant. Expanded clones from the graft, numbering several hundred, reportedly supplied alpha-beta T cells about two months after transplant.

This clonotype originated in a girl aged 2 to 9 with aplastic anemia, due to receive a stem cell transplant. Sample: PBMCs, taken before TCRalphabeta/CD19-depleted stem cell transplant. The rearrangement links TRBV28 to TRBJ2-1; 9 bases are shared with TRBD1. CDR3 amino acids: CASSLLPRDRDFNEQFF. The CDR3 coding sequence is TGTGCCAGCAGTCTTCTACCCCGGGACAGGGATTTCAATGAGCAGTTCTTC. Full variable domain (missing parts from reference TRBV28 and TRBJ2-1): DVKVTQSSRYLVKRTGEKVFLECVQDMDHENMFWYRQDPGLGLRLIYFSYDVKMKEKGDIPEGYSVSREKKERFSLILESASTNQTSMYLCASSLLPRDRDFNEQFFGPGTRLTVL.